One and the same sample provided the 29 T cell receptor beta chains below, sequenced in a study of T cell responses to AZD1222 COVID-19 vaccine. Method: immunoSEQ multiplex PCR; TCRdb's copy keeps in-frame clones and lacks some. The sample shows about 86,000 clones, 88% of them seen only once. This specimen consisted of peripheral blood, obtained 28 days after the second AZD1222 dose. The source is an adult who received the AZD1222 COVID-19 vaccine.

The chain uses TRBV6-5 and TRBJ1-5, with D maybe TRBD1 (6 bases). This CDR3 contains 15 residues. Trimming took 7 bases from V and 5 from J, leaving 18 bases between them. Germline lookup yields CDR1 MNHEY and CDR2 SVGAGI. The CDR3 loop reads CASNRAREGYQPQHF. As DNA, the CDR3 is TGTGCCAGCAACAGGGCCCGCGAGGGTTATCAGCCCCAGCATTTT.

V usage is TRBV9 and J usage is TRBJ2-1; TRBD2 is a possible D gene (6 bases). This CDR3 region has 15 residues. Looked up from germline, CDR1 is SGDLS and CDR2 is YYNGEE. V shed 4 bases and J shed 0 bases, with 11 bases lying between them. In DNA, the CDR3 is TGTGCCAGCAGCCTCAGCGGGCACTCCTACAATGAGCAGTTCTTC. Translation: CASSLSGHSYNEQFF.

This chain uses TRBV5-8 with TRBJ2-5; D is possibly TRBD1 (6 bases). This CDR3 spans 13 amino acids. Germline V gene lookup returns CDR1 SGHTS and CDR2 YDEGEE. V lost 2 bases and J 5 bases, leaving 10 bases between the germline ends. CDR3 in amino acids: CASSFRGGETQYF. The CDR3 DNA follows: TGTGCCAGCAGCTTCAGGGGTGGGGAGACCCAGTACTTC. The full variable domain, with the rest looked up from reference TRBV5-8 and TRBJ2-5, is EAGVTQSPTHLIKTRGQQATLRCSPISGHTSVYWYQQALGLGLQFLLWYDEGEERNRGNFPPRFSGRQFPNYSSELNVNALELEDSALYLCASSFRGGETQYFGPGTRLLVL.

The chain recombines TRBV7-2 with TRBJ2-7; no definite D call. Germline V gene sequence: CDR1 SGHTA, CDR2 FQGNSA. The CDR3 has 18 residues. With 1 base removed from V and 1 base from J, the gap between germline ends came to 20 bases. CDR3 sequence reads: CASSLGASGVTYSYEQYF. For the CDR3, the DNA is TGTGCCAGCAGCTTAGGAGCCTCCGGCGTGACCTATTCCTACGAGCAGTACTTC.

This clone was found a few times. The rearrangement links TRBV25-1 to TRBJ1-2; unclear D gene. The CDR3 runs 11 residues. Germline V gene data show CDR1 as MGHDK and CDR2 as SYGVNS. Trimming removed 4 bases from V and 4 bases from J, with 4 bases in between. The DNA for the CDR3 is TGTGCCAGCAGTGCGCTCTATGGCTACACCTTC. This encodes CASSALYGYTF.

The CDR3 spells CASSQNRGEQYF. The CDR3 nucleotides read TGTGCCAGCAGCCAGAACCGAGGCGAGCAGTACTTC. J is TRBJ2-7 and V is TRBV4-2; D is unresolved. The CDR3 runs 12 residues. CDR1 LGHNA and CDR2 YNFKEQ come from the germline V gene. V lost 3 bases to trimming and J lost 6 bases, with 9 bases between them.

CDR3: CASSTGTGEGADTQYF. DNA of the CDR3: TGTGCCAGCAGCACCGGGACAGGGGAAGGGGCAGATACGCAGTATTTT. This chain connects TRBV5-5 to TRBJ2-3; 10 positions match TRBD1. The CDR3 length is 16 residues. Losses at the gene ends were 4 bases for V and 4 bases for J; bases not matched to a gene: 9. Germline assignment: CDR1 SGHKS and CDR2 YYEKEE (reference sequence). Supplemented by reference TRBV5-5 and TRBJ2-3, the full variable domain reads DAGVTQSPTHLIKTRGQQVTLRCSPISGHKSVSWYQQVLGQGPQFIFQYYEKEERGRGNFPDRFSARQFPNYSSELNVNALLLGDSALYLCASSTGTGEGADTQYFGPGTRLTVL.

V usage is TRBV6-1 and J usage is TRBJ2-7; weak D call: TRBD1 (5 bases). V lost 3 bases and J lost 4, with 16 bases in between. This CDR3 is built from 15 residues. Germline V gives CDR1 MNHNS, CDR2 SASEGT. In DNA form, the CDR3 reads TGTGCCAGCAGTGAGGGGCATGGTCACGTATACGAGCAGTACTTC. It is translated as CASSEGHGHVYEQYF.

The chain combines TRBV5-6 with TRBJ1-2, with D hard to call. This CDR3 has 14 residues. CDR1 SGHDT and CDR2 YYEEEE come from the germline V gene. The V gene lost 5 bases and the J gene lost 3 bases, with 14 bases spanning the gap. The CDR3 protein is CASRTPVGDYGYTF. CDR3 in DNA: TGTGCCAGCAGGACGCCGGTCGGAGACTATGGCTACACCTTC. The full variable domain, rest sourced from reference TRBV5-6 and TRBJ1-2, is DAGVTQSPTHLIKTRGQQVTLRCSPKSGHDTVSWYQQALGQGPQFIFQYYEEEERQRGNFPDRFSGHQFPNYSSELNVNALLLGDSALYLCASRTPVGDYGYTFGSGTRLTVV.

J is TRBJ1-1 and V is TRBV30; tentatively, D is TRBD1 (6 bases). Trimming cost V 5 bases and J 1 base, with 11 bases left between them. Germline CDR1 GTSNPN, CDR2 SVGIG (reference sequence). The CDR3 consists of 13 residues. CDR3 nucleotides: TGTGCCTGGTGCTACAGGGCGAACACTGAAGCTTTCTTT. Protein sequence: CAWCYRANTEAFF.

DNA for the CDR3: TGTGCCAGCAGCGTAGAGGGGAGGGGAACTGAAGCTTTCTTT. Amino acids: CASSVEGRGTEAFF. This rearrangement joins TRBV9 to TRBJ1-1; the D gene is possibly TRBD1 (5 bases). Germline CDR1 is SGDLS and CDR2 is YYNGEE. The germline V and J ends were trimmed by 0 bases and 5 bases, with 11 bases remaining between them. The CDR3 has 14 amino acids.

J is TRBJ1-6 and V is TRBV5-1; 7 bases are a match to TRBD1. Per germline, CDR1 SGHRS and CDR2 YFSETQ. The CDR3 is 15 amino acids. The V segment lost 0 bases and the J segment 6 bases; nucleotides outside the gene matches: 3. CDR3 DNA: TGCGCCAGCAGCTTGGGGGGGGACAGTAATTCACCCCTCCACTTT. This sequence encodes CASSLGGDSNSPLHF.

The V gene is TRBV5-4, the J gene TRBJ2-1, with TRBD1 as a possible D gene (6 bases). The CDR3 is 17 amino acids. Trimming pared 1 base from V and 5 bases from J, leaving 19 bases between. Germline assignment: CDR1 SGHNT and CDR2 YYREEE (reference sequence). The CDR3 nucleotides read TGTGCCAGCAGCTTGTCCCCCCTCACAGGGTTTCACAATGAGCAGTTCTTC. It codes for CASSLSPLTGFHNEQFF.

This chain joins TRBV7-3 and TRBJ2-5; the D gene is possibly TRBD1 (5 bases). Per the germline V gene, CDR1 is SGHTA and CDR2 is FQGTGA. With 1 base removed from V and 4 bases from J, the gap between germline ends came to 7 bases. The CDR3 has 13 amino acids. This CDR3 is CASSLMGRETQYF. The CDR3 nucleotides read TGTGCCAGCAGCTTAATGGGGCGAGAGACCCAGTACTTC.

The genes are TRBV6-5 and TRBJ1-5; weak D call: TRBD1 (5 bases). The CDR3 is made up of 14 amino acids. The ends were cut back, 6 bases at V and 6 bases at J, with 15 bases in the middle. Germline values: CDR1 MNHEY, CDR2 SVGAGI. CDR3 sequence reads: CASSKGLTGQPQHF. The CDR3 DNA is TGTGCCAGCAGCAAGGGACTTACAGGTCAGCCCCAGCATTTT.

The J gene is TRBJ2-5, the V gene TRBV30; 10 bases align to TRBD1. The V segment lost 1 base and the J segment 5 bases; nucleotides outside the gene matches: 1. The CDR3 loop spans 13 amino acids. Germline CDR1 GTSNPN, CDR2 SVGIG (reference sequence). CDR3 coding DNA: TGTGCCTGGAGTGGGACAGGGGGTGAGACCCAGTACTTC. The encoded protein is CAWSGTGGETQYF.

This sequence joins TRBV7-3 and TRBJ2-1, with 11 bases that match TRBD2. CDR3 length: 15 residues. Trimming took 5 bases from V and 5 from J; bases not matched to a gene: 5. CDR1 and CDR2 from the germline V gene are SGHTA and FQGTGA. The chain's CDR3 is CASSALAGGNNEQFF. In DNA form, the CDR3 reads TGTGCCAGCAGCGCCCTAGCGGGGGGAAACAATGAGCAGTTCTTC. The complete variable domain, with remaining parts taken from reference TRBV7-3 and TRBJ2-1, reads GAGVSQTPSNKVTEKGKYVELRCDPISGHTALYWYRQSLGQGPEFLIYFQGTGAADDSGLPNDRFFAVRPEGSVSTLKIQRTERGDSAVYLCASSALAGGNNEQFFGPGTRLTVL.

The rearrangement links TRBV27 to TRBJ2-2; D is possibly TRBD1 (5 bases). Germline loops: CDR1 MNHEY, CDR2 SMNVEV (reference sequence). CDR3 length: 17 residues. Deletions cut 1 base from V and 1 base from J, with 13 bases between. CDR3 sequence (DNA): TGTGCCAGCAGTTTATGGTTCGGCAGGGAGAACACCGGGGAGCTGTTTTTT. This translates into CASSLWFGRENTGELFF.

The genes are TRBV29-1 and TRBJ2-1, with 12 bases fitting TRBD1. There are 14 residues in the CDR3. Germline lookup yields CDR1 SQVTM and CDR2 ANQGSEA. The J segment lost 10 bases and the V segment lost 8 bases, leaving 12 bases of the junction unmatched. This CDR3 is CSSRDRGRLREQFF. CDR3 DNA: TGCAGCAGCCGGGACAGGGGGCGTCTTAGGGAGCAGTTCTTC.

This chain joins TRBV28 and TRBJ1-5; D is perhaps TRBD1 (5 bases). The CDR3 has 15 residues. The V and J ends lost 8 bases and 1 base respectively, with 15 bases between them. Looked up from germline, CDR1 is MDHEN and CDR2 is SYDVKM. The CDR3 loop reads CASLPPGSSNQPQHF. CDR3 sequence (DNA): TGTGCCAGCTTACCCCCAGGGTCCAGCAATCAGCCCCAGCATTTT.

This clone has only a few counts. The chain recombines TRBV13 with TRBJ2-5, with 8 nucleotides matching TRBD1. From germline, CDR1 is PRHDT and CDR2 FYEKMQ (reference sequence). After removal of 1 base from V and 4 bases from J, the junction contained 2 bases not matched to a gene. The CDR3 length is 14 residues. The CDR3 sequence is CASSLVGQGETQYF. The CDR3 DNA follows: TGTGCCAGCAGCTTAGTTGGACAGGGAGAGACCCAGTACTTC.

The CDR3 loop reads CASSLGLAEKETQYF. CDR3 in DNA: TGTGCCAGCAGCTTAGGGCTAGCGGAGAAAGAGACCCAGTACTTC. The chain carries TRBV7-3 and TRBJ2-5; 7 bases are shared with TRBD2. Germline V gene lookup returns CDR1 SGHTA and CDR2 FQGTGA. This CDR3 is 15 amino acids long. V lost 2 bases, J lost 3 bases, and 6 bases stayed unmatched.

This chain joins TRBV5-5 and TRBJ2-7; D ambiguous. Trimming stripped 0 bases from V and 7 bases from J, with 14 bases between. The length of the CDR3 is 14 residues. Germline assignment: CDR1 SGHKS and CDR2 YYEKEE (reference sequence). The CDR3 DNA sequence: TGTGCCAGCAGCTTGGTTGGCCCTGGTGGGGAGCAGTACTTC. This encodes CASSLVGPGGEQYF.

The chain uses TRBV7-2 and TRBJ1-1, with a weak D call TRBD1 (6 bases). Trimming shortened V by 1 base and J by 5 bases, and 14 bases separated the two germline ends. The CDR3 is 15 amino acids. Germline V gene data show CDR1 as SGHTA and CDR2 as FQGNSA. The CDR3 DNA is TGTGCCAGCAGCTTAGTCCTCCAGGGGAGAACTGAAGCTTTCTTT. This encodes CASSLVLQGRTEAFF. Complete variable domain (other parts from reference TRBV7-2 and TRBJ1-1): GAGVSQSPSNKVTEKGKDVELRCDPISGHTALYWYRQSLGQGLEFLIYFQGNSAPDKSGLPSDRFSAERTGGSVSTLTIQRTQQEDSAVYLCASSLVLQGRTEAFFGQGTRLTVV.

J is TRBJ1-1 and V is TRBV7-9; tentatively, D is TRBD1 (5 bases). There are 15 residues in the CDR3. Looked up from germline, CDR1 is SEHNR and CDR2 is FQNEAQ (reference sequence). V lost 4 bases to trimming and J lost 10 bases, with 22 bases between them. The CDR3 bases are TGTGCCAGCAGCTCCGACCGGGACGCCCTGGAGGGAGCTTTCTTT. It specifies CASSSDRDALEGAFF. The full variable domain, in which reference TRBV7-9 and TRBJ1-1 provide the parts outside the CDR3, is DTGVSQNPRHKITKRGQNVTFRCDPISEHNRLYWYRQTLGQGPEFLTYFQNEAQLEKSRLLSDRFSAERPKGSFSTLEIQRTEQGDSAMYLCASSSDRDALEGAFFGQGTRLTVV.

The chain uses TRBV27 and TRBJ2-7, with 8 bases fitting TRBD1. The V gene end was trimmed by 3 bases and the J gene end by 3 bases; junction bases not matched to a gene: 4. This CDR3 contains 14 residues. Germline values: CDR1 MNHEY, CDR2 SMNVEV (reference sequence). DNA of the CDR3: TGTGCCAGCAGTTTTCAGGGGGCGAGCTACGAGCAGTACTTC. Protein: CASSFQGASYEQYF.

The V and J genes are TRBV30 and TRBJ1-2; 12 bases agree with TRBD1. There are 12 residues in the CDR3. Germline V CDR1 and CDR2: GTSNPN, SVGIG (reference sequence). V lost 5 bases and J lost 7; bases outside the gene matches: 2. DNA for the CDR3: TGTGCCTGGGGGACAGGGGGCCGTGGCTACACCTTC. Protein product: CAWGTGGRGYTF.

The CDR3: CASRSGGWPDTQYF. In DNA form, the CDR3 reads TGTGCCAGCAGATCAGGGGGTTGGCCAGATACGCAGTATTTT. The genes are TRBV7-2 and TRBJ2-3, with TRBD1 identical over 7 bases. The CDR3 spans 14 residues. The ends lost 6 bases at V and 4 bases at J; junction bases unmatched: 7. Germline V CDR1 and CDR2: SGHTA, FQGNSA.

This sequence joins TRBV28 and TRBJ2-5; possible D gene TRBD2, 6 bases. This CDR3 is built from 12 residues. The V end lost 7 bases, the J end lost 5 bases, and 11 bases lay between the germline ends. Germline CDR1 is MDHEN and CDR2 is SYDVKM. DNA for the CDR3: TGTGCCAGCACTTGGGCGGGGGAGACCCAGTACTTC. Protein product: CASTWAGETQYF. Complete variable domain (other parts from reference TRBV28 and TRBJ2-5): DVKVTQSSRYLVKRTGEKVFLECVQDMDHENMFWYRQDPGLGLRLIYFSYDVKMKEKGDIPEGYSVSREKKERFSLILESASTNQTSMYLCASTWAGETQYFGPGTRLLVL.